The 28 T cell receptor beta chains below all came from one sample that was sequenced in a study of shared clonotypes between healthy human individuals (dated by TCRdb to about 2020). Library generation was performed with the immunoSEQ multiplex PCR assay. Drawn from immuneACCESS, this table holds only the in-frame rearrangements with V and J called that TCRdb kept. Clones are partly lost; checked studies trace under half to an unresolved V gene and leave the rest unexplained. Here the sample has about 640,000 clones; 55% to 75% occur a single time. The ten largest account for approximately 1.8% of the sample. Material for sequencing was memory CD4+ T cells sorted from blood. Explained via the paper, the cell subset or site label denotes: CD45RA-negative fraction. These receptors all stem from a woman aged 25 to 39 in good health.

This clone has a single count. This rearrangement joins TRBV11-2 to TRBJ2-7; no firm D call. The CDR3 runs to 13 residues. Between the trimmed V and J ends, which lost 5 bases and 3 bases, there was a span of 11 bases. The germline V gene has CDR1 SGHAT and CDR2 FQNNGV. The CDR3 DNA follows: TGTGCCAGCAGCCGGGCGAAGGGCTACGAGCAGTACTTC. Encoded protein: CASSRAKGYEQYF.

This sequence joins TRBV6-5 and TRBJ2-7; D is perhaps TRBD2 (6 bases). Between the trimmed V and J ends, which lost 10 bases and 2 bases, there was a span of 15 bases. The CDR3 loop spans 13 amino acids. Germline assignment: CDR1 MNHEY and CDR2 SVGAGI. The CDR3 DNA reads as TGTGCCACCAGCGCCGGGACTCCCTACGAGCAGTACTTC. Residues: CATSAGTPYEQYF.

A few counts support this clone. V and J are TRBV4-1 and TRBJ1-1; D remains unclear. The CDR3 is 11 residues long. Germline CDR1 reads MGHRA; CDR2 reads YSYEKL. V gave up 4 bases and J gave up 0 bases, with 0 bases separating them. CDR3 region: CASSLNTEAFF. CDR3 nucleotides: TGCGCCAGCAGCCTGAACACTGAAGCTTTCTTT.

The J gene is TRBJ2-7, the V gene TRBV5-6, with no clear D. The CDR3 runs 15 residues. Germline V gene sequence: CDR1 SGHDT, CDR2 YYEEEE. Deletions cut 2 bases from V and 0 bases from J, with 12 bases between. The CDR3 here is CASSFSWQVSYEQYF. The CDR3 DNA sequence: TGTGCCAGCAGCTTCTCTTGGCAGGTCTCCTACGAGCAGTACTTC.

This chain connects TRBV27 to TRBJ2-7; D unclear. V lost 3 bases to trimming and J lost 0 bases, with 9 bases between them. The germline CDR1 and CDR2 sequences are MNHEY and SMNVEV (reference sequence). The CDR3 totals 14 residues. The DNA of the CDR3 is TGTGCCAGCAGTTTGGTCCCAGACTCCTACGAGCAGTACTTC. Its translation: CASSLVPDSYEQYF.

This clone was counted only a few times. The chain employs TRBV29-1 and TRBJ2-7; the D gene could be TRBD1 or TRBD2 (5 bases each). The CDR3 runs to 12 residues. V gave up 8 bases and J gave up 2 bases, with 13 bases separating them. Germline V gene sequence: CDR1 SQVTM, CDR2 ANQGSEA. CDR3 nucleotide sequence: TGCAGCATTGGGACGGACGCCTACGAGCAGTACTTC. Translating it yields CSIGTDAYEQYF.

This clone has a count of ten or more. This chain uses TRBV19 with TRBJ2-6; no clear D gene. Trimming removed 4 bases from V and 1 base from J, with 14 bases in between. Germline assignment: CDR1 LNHDA and CDR2 SQIVND (reference sequence). There are 17 residues in the CDR3. CDR3 coding DNA: TGTGCCAGTAGTAGAAGTAGTTCGTTATCTGGGGCCAACGTCCTGACTTTC. Its translation is CASSRSSSLSGANVLTF.

The table lists this clone with a count of one. V usage is TRBV25-1 and J usage is TRBJ2-5; weak D call: TRBD2 (6 bases). Per the germline V gene, CDR1 is MGHDK and CDR2 is SYGVNS. With 2 bases removed from V and 0 bases from J, the gap between germline ends came to 16 bases. There are 17 residues in the CDR3. CDR3 residues: CASSEGIAEGYQETQYF. DNA for the CDR3: TGTGCCAGCAGTGAAGGAATAGCGGAGGGGTACCAAGAGACCCAGTACTTC.

CDR3 bases: TGTGCCAGTAGTTGGGACAACAATCAGCCCCAGCATTTT. Translating gives CASSWDNNQPQHF. The V gene is TRBV19, the J gene TRBJ1-5; D may be TRBD1 (6 bases). The germline V gene encodes CDR1 LNHDA and CDR2 SQIVND (reference sequence). V lost 5 bases, J lost 3 bases, and 8 bases lay in between. The CDR3 has 13 residues.

This rearrangement joins TRBV7-2 to TRBJ2-3; TRBD2 aligns across 8 bases. J lost 9 bases, V lost 5 bases, and 16 bases had no gene match. The CDR3 is 16 residues long. The germline V gene encodes CDR1 SGHTA and CDR2 FQGNSA. The CDR3 DNA sequence: TGTGCCAGCAGCCCGGCTGCTAGCGGGTCCCCCCTCACGCAGTATTTT. As protein: CASSPAASGSPLTQYF.

Comments on this clone: Within the sample, other DNA sequences also encode this same CDR3. CDR3 in amino acids: CASSLDGNYGYTF. The CDR3 DNA is TGTGCCAGCAGCCTGGACGGGAACTATGGCTACACCTTC. The V gene is TRBV7-9, the J gene TRBJ1-2; D unresolved. The V gene lost 5 bases and the J gene lost 2 bases, with 9 bases spanning the gap. CDR1 and CDR2 (germline): SEHNR, FQNEAQ (reference sequence). The CDR3 has 13 residues.

The chain carries TRBV29-1 and TRBJ2-3; D gene unclear. CDR3 length equals 13 residues. V lost 0 bases and J 4 bases, leaving 8 bases between the germline ends. Germline CDR1 is SQVTM and CDR2 is ANQGSEA. The CDR3 DNA sequence: TGCAGCGTTGAAGATATAGGGCCAGATACGCAGTATTTT. Its protein is CSVEDIGPDTQYF.

The chain is built from TRBV11-2 and TRBJ2-1; 10 bases are shared with TRBD2. CDR3 length equals 16 residues. Germline assignment: CDR1 SGHAT and CDR2 FQNNGV. Trimming at V came to 0 bases and at J to 6 bases, leaving 5 bases not matched to a gene. The DNA for the CDR3 is TGTGCCAGCAGCTTAGATTCTAGCGGGAGATCCAATGAGCAGTTCTTC. Translating gives CASSLDSSGRSNEQFF.

The V gene is TRBV5-5, the J gene TRBJ2-7; D unclear. The CDR3 contains 15 residues. Trimming left V 5 bases short and J 0 bases short, with 15 bases between. Per the germline V gene, CDR1 is SGHKS and CDR2 is YYEKEE (reference sequence). DNA of the CDR3: TGTGCCAGCAGGTTGCTACTGTTGAACTCCTACGAGCAGTACTTC. Its protein product is CASRLLLLNSYEQYF.

The chain uses TRBV6-5 and TRBJ1-2; no definite D call. Germline CDR1 reads MNHEY; CDR2 reads SVGAGI. The V end lost 11 bases, the J end lost 2 bases, and 15 bases lay between the germline ends. This CDR3 is built from 13 residues. The CDR3, as DNA: TGTGCCGCAATAGACCGAAAAAACTATGGCTACACCTTC. As protein: CAAIDRKNYGYTF.

CDR3 in DNA: TGTGCCAGCAGTGCCCGCCCACTAGCGGGAGGCTGGGCCGGGGAGCTGTTTTTT. This sequence encodes CASSARPLAGGWAGELFF. The chain joins TRBV6-1 to TRBJ2-2; 12 positions agree with TRBD2. Losses at the gene ends were 4 bases for V and 6 bases for J; bases not matched to a gene: 12. Germline CDR1 and CDR2: MNHNS and SASEGT. This CDR3 contains 18 residues.

About this clone: Other DNA variants within this sample encode the same CDR3. The chain recombines TRBV10-3 with TRBJ1-1; D unclear. Germline V gives CDR1 ENHRY, CDR2 SYGVKD. Between the trimmed V and J ends, which lost 4 bases and 4 bases, there was a span of 4 bases. This CDR3 is built from 11 residues. In nucleotides, the CDR3 is TGTGCCATCAGTGGAGGCACTGAAGCTTTCTTT. It specifies CAISGGTEAFF.

A word on this clone: An end of the junction does not agree with germline; a read error may underlie this. Other DNA sequences in this sample translate to the same CDR3. CDR3 sequence (DNA): TGTGCCAGCAGCCTAGACAGAGCTAACTATGGCTACACCTTC. It codes for CASSLDRANYGYTF. The chain links TRBV11-2 to TRBJ1-2; tentative D call: TRBD1 (5 bases). This CDR3 has 14 residues. The germline gives CDR1 SGHAT, CDR2 FQNNGV.

The chain combines TRBV7-8 with TRBJ2-4; D assignment may be TRBD1 or TRBD2 (6 bases each). Trimming removed 5 bases at V and 6 bases at J, with 14 bases between. The germline gives CDR1 SGHVS, CDR2 FQNEAQ. The CDR3 spans 14 residues. The CDR3 region is CASSRSGGGNIQYF. CDR3 sequence (DNA): TGTGCCAGCAGCCGATCCGGGGGCGGAAACATTCAGTACTTC.

With respect to this clone: Other DNA sequences in this specimen translate into the identical CDR3. This rearrangement joins TRBV7-3 to TRBJ2-1, with D perhaps given as TRBD1 or TRBD2 (6 bases each). Deletions cut 5 bases from V and 10 bases from J, with 9 bases between. Germline values: CDR1 SGHTA, CDR2 FQGTGA. The CDR3 spans 11 residues. CDR3: CASSLGGEQFF. CDR3 bases: TGTGCCAGCAGCCTAGGGGGGGAGCAGTTCTTC.

This CDR3 reads CASSTYDRDSYEQYF. CDR3 DNA: TGTGCCAGCAGCACCTATGACAGGGACTCCTACGAGCAGTACTTC. The genes are TRBV5-6 and TRBJ2-7; 7 bases line up with TRBD1. The CDR3 covers 15 residues. In germline, CDR1 is SGHDT, CDR2 YYEEEE. V dropped 4 bases and J dropped 0; count of bases not matched to a gene: 7.

This clone showed up just a few times. The chain couples TRBV2 to TRBJ2-2; 7 bases map to TRBD1. Trimming at V came to 6 bases and at J to 7 bases, leaving 5 bases not matched to a gene. CDR3 size: 13 residues. Germline V gene sequence: CDR1 SNHLY, CDR2 FYNNEI. The chain's CDR3 is CASRQGFGGELFF. The CDR3 nucleotides are TGTGCCAGCAGACAGGGGTTCGGCGGGGAGCTGTTTTTT.

This chain joins TRBV7-9 and TRBJ2-5; D perhaps matches TRBD2 (5 bases). From germline, CDR1 is SEHNR and CDR2 FQNEAQ (reference sequence). This CDR3 region has 15 residues. Deletions cut 10 bases from V and 1 base from J, with 19 bases between. Written as DNA, the CDR3 is TGTGCCATCGAGCACAAAGGCGCGGGCCAAGAGACCCAGTACTTC. It yields the protein CAIEHKGAGQETQYF. Drawing the rest from reference TRBV7-9 and TRBJ2-5, the complete variable domain is DTGVSQNPRHKITKRGQNVTFRCDPISEHNRLYWYRQTLGQGPEFLTYFQNEAQLEKSRLLSDRFSAERPKGSFSTLEIQRTEQGDSAMYLCAIEHKGAGQETQYFGPGTRLLVL.

The gene calls are TRBV27 and TRBJ2-3; no firm D call. Germline V gives CDR1 MNHEY, CDR2 SMNVEV (reference sequence). The V end was cut by 6 bases, the J end by 2 bases, with 12 bases between. The CDR3 spans 14 residues. The CDR3 here is CASRQYDFTDTQYF. The CDR3 DNA reads TGTGCCAGCAGACAGTACGACTTCACAGATACGCAGTATTTT.

The sample holds one count of this clone. The chain is built from TRBV29-1 and TRBJ2-3, with TRBD2 matching over 7 bases. The CDR3 spans 12 residues. The germline gives CDR1 SQVTM, CDR2 ANQGSEA. V dropped 7 bases and J dropped 1; count of bases not matched to a gene: 2. In DNA, the CDR3 is TGCAGCGGGGGAGGGGGCACAGATACGCAGTATTTT. Amino acid sequence: CSGGGGTDTQYF.

This chain links TRBV5-4 with TRBJ2-6; D might be TRBD1 or TRBD2, each matching 5 bases. Germline CDR1 and CDR2: SGHNT and YYREEE (reference sequence). CDR3 size: 18 residues. The V end lost 4 bases, the J end lost 2 bases, and 19 bases lay between the germline ends. CDR3 sequence: CASSTLERGIPGANVLTF. In DNA form, the CDR3 reads TGTGCCAGCAGCACCTTAGAGAGGGGTATCCCTGGGGCCAACGTCCTGACTTTC.

The chain couples TRBV21-1 to TRBJ1-1. TRBV21-1 is a pseudogene segment. This CDR3 spans 17 amino acids. Here the CDR3 DNA reads TGTGCCAGCAGCAAAGTTTGTAAGCAGTTAGTCAGCACTGAAGCTTTCTTT. Protein sequence: CASSKVCKQLVSTEAFF.

The V and J genes are TRBV15 and TRBJ2-3; 11 nucleotides match TRBD1. In germline, CDR1 is LNHNV, CDR2 YYDKDF (reference sequence). With V trimmed by 3 bases and J by 4 bases, 3 bases remained unmatched. The CDR3 is 15 amino acids. DNA for the CDR3: TGTGCCACCAGCAGTAGGACAGGGGGCGCAGATACGCAGTATTTT. Its protein product is CATSSRTGGADTQYF.